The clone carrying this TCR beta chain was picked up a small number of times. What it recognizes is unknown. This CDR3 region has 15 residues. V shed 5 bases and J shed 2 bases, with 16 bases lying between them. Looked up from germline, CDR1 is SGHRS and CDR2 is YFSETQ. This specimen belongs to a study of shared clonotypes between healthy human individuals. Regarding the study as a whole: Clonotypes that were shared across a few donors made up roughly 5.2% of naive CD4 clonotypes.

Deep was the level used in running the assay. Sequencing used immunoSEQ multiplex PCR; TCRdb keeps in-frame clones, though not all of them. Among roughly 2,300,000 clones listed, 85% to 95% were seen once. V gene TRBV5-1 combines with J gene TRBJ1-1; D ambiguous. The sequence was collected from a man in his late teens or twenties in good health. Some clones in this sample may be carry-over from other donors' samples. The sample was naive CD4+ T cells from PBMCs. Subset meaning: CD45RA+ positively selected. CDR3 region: CASSVRNSLNTEAFF. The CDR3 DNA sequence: TGCGCCAGCAGTGTCCGAAATAGTCTTAACACTGAAGCTTTCTTT.